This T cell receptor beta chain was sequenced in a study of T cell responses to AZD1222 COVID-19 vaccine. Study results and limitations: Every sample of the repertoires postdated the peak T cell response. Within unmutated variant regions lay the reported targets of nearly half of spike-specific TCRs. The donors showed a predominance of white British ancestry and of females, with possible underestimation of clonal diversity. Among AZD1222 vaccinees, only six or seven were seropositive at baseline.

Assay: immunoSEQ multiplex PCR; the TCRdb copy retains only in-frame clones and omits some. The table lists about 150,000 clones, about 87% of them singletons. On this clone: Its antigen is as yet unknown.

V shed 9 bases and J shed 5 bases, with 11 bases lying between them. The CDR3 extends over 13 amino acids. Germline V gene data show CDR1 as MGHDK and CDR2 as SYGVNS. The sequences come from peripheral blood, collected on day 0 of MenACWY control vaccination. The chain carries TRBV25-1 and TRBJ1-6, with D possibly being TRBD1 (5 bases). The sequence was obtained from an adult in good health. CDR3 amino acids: CASRQSNNSPLHF. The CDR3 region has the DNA TGTGCCAGTCGACAGTCTAATAATTCACCCCTCCACTTT.